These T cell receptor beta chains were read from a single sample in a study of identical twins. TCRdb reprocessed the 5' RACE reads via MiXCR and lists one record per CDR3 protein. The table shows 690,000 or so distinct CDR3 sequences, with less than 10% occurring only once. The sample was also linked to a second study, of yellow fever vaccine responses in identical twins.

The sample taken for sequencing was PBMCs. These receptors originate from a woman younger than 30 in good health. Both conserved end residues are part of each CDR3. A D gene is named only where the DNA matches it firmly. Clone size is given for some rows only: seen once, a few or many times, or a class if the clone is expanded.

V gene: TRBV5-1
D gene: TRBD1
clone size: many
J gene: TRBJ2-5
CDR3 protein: CASSLSTGVGETQYF
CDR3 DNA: TGCGCCAGCAGCTTATCGACAGGGGTCGGAGAGACCCAGTACTTC

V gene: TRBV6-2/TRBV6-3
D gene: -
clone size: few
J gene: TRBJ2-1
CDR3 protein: CASSYISLPYNEQFF
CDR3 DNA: TGTGCCAGCAGTTATATCTCTCTCCCGTACAATGAGCAGTTCTTC

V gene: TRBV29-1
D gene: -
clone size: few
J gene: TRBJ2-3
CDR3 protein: CSVESGTNTQYF
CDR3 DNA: TGCAGCGTTGAATCCGGGACGAATACGCAGTATTTT

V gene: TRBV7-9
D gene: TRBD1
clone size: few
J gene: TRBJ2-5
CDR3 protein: CASSPGQVEGETQYF
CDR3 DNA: TGTGCCAGCAGCCCCGGACAGGTCGAGGGAGAGACCCAGTACTTC

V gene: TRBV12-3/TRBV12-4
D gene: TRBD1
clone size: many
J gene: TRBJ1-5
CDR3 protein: CASSLAGGYNQPQHF
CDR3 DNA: TGTGCCAGCAGTTTGGCAGGGGGCTACAATCAGCCCCAGCATTTT

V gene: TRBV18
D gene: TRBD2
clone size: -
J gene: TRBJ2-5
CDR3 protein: CASSPSRGLAEGTQYF
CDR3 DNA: TGTGCCAGCTCACCGTCCAGGGGACTAGCAGAGGGGACCCAGTACTTC

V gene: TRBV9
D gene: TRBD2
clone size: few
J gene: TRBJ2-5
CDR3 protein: CASSVSSGYQETQYF
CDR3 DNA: TGTGCCAGCAGCGTCTCTAGCGGGTACCAAGAGACCCAGTACTTC

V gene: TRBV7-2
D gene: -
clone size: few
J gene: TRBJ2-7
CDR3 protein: CASSFVNSYEQYF
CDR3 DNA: TGTGCCAGCAGCTTTGTCAACTCCTACGAGCAGTACTTC

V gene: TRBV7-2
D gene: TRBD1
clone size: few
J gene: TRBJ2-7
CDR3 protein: CASSVITGQGYEQYF
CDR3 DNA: TGTGCCAGCAGCGTAATAACGGGACAGGGATACGAGCAGTACTTC

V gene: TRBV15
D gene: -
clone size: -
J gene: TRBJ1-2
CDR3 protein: CATSRYGREDYGYTF
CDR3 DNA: TGTGCCACCAGCAGATATGGGAGGGAGGACTATGGCTACACCTTC

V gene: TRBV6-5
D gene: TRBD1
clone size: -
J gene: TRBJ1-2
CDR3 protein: CASSYATIQGAPFGYTF
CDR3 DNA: TGTGCCAGCAGTTACGCCACAATTCAGGGGGCCCCCTTCGGCTACACCTTC

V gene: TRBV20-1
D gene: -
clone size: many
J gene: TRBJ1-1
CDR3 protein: CSVRGGGTDTEAFF
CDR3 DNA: TGCAGTGTCCGGGGAGGGGGGACGGACACTGAAGCTTTCTTT

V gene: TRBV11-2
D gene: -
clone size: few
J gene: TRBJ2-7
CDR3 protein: CASRKGGGGYSSYEQYF
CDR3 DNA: TGTGCCAGCAGAAAAGGGGGTGGCGGCTACAGCTCCTACGAGCAGTACTTC

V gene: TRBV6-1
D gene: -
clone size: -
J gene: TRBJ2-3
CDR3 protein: CASRQSGAVSTDTQYF
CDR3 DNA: TGTGCCAGCAGGCAATCGGGGGCCGTTAGCACAGATACGCAGTATTTT

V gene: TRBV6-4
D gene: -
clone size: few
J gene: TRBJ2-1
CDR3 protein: CASSDLLSGEQFF
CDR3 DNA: TGTGCCAGCAGTGACTTGCTCAGCGGCGAGCAGTTCTTC

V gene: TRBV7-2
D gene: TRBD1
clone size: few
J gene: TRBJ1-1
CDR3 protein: CASSLREGGMQRAFF
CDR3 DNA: TGTGCCAGCAGCCTGCGGGAAGGGGGCATGCAACGAGCTTTCTTT

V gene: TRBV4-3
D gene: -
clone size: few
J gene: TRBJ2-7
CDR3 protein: CASSQGYGSGDEQYF
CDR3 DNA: TGCGCCAGCAGCCAAGGATACGGCTCTGGGGACGAGCAGTACTTC

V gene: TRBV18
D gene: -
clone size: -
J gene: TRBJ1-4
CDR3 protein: CASSPLPDEKLFF
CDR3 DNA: TGTGCCAGCTCACCACTTCCCGATGAAAAACTGTTTTTT

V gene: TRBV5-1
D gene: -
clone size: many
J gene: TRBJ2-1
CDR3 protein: CASSSLSGGQDEQFF
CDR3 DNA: TGCGCCAGCAGCTCCTTGTCCGGGGGGCAGGATGAGCAGTTCTTC

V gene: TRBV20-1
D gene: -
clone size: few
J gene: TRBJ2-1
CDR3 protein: CSASLQVYPNEQFF
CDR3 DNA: TGCAGTGCTAGCCTTCAGGTATACCCCAATGAGCAGTTCTTC

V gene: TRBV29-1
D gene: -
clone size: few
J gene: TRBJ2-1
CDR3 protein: CSVEGVPIEQFF
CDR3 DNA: TGCAGCGTTGAAGGGGTCCCCATTGAGCAGTTCTTC

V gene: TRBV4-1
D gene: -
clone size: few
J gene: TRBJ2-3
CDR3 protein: CASSQDEGVTGDTQYF
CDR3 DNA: TGCGCCAGCAGCCAAGATGAAGGAGTAACCGGAGATACGCAGTATTTT

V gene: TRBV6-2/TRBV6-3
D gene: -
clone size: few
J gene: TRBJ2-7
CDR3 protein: CASSGVAGRSFYEQYF
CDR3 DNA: TGTGCCAGCAGTGGTGTCGCGGGACGCAGCTTCTACGAGCAGTACTTC

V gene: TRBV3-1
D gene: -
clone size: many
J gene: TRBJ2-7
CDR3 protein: CASSQGGYRVQAYEQYF
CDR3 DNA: TGTGCCAGCAGCCAAGGGGGCTACAGGGTCCAAGCCTACGAGCAGTACTTC